This T cell receptor beta chain was recovered during a study of T cell changes during pregnancy in multiple sclerosis. Only in-frame clones appear in the TCRdb table, and some are missing; sequencing was by immunoSEQ multiplex PCR. The data contain about 27,000 clones, approximately 89% of them seen just once; the ten biggest clones take up approximately 16%. Germline assignment: CDR1 MRHNA and CDR2 SNTAGT. The CDR3 runs to 15 residues. With V trimmed by 2 bases and J by 4 bases, 5 bases remained unmatched. The starting material was CD8+ T cells from peripheral blood mononuclear cells, obtained in the second trimester of pregnancy. The V and J genes are TRBV6-4 and TRBJ2-1, with 7 bases lining up with TRBD2. This TCR came from a female donor with multiple sclerosis, enrolled in a pregnancy study. The CDR3 region is CASSDVGGMYNEQFF. As DNA, the CDR3 is TGTGCCAGCAGTGACGTGGGGGGGATGTACAATGAGCAGTTCTTC.